The 20 T cell receptor beta chains below all came from one sample that was sequenced in a study of blood T cells in healthy people across ages. A sample-barcoded 5' primer and a J-beta primer mix were used in a second PCR of about 6 to 12 cycles. MiXCR, run by TCRdb on the 5' RACE reads, gives a single entry per CDR3 protein. Among around 710,000 distinct CDR3 sequences, roughly 41% were seen once, and the ten largest hold roughly 20%. Sequencing was done on a sample of blood. The source of these receptors is a woman aged 60-75 years in good health.

The V gene is TRBV9, the J gene TRBJ2-5; TRBD2 matches 12 bases. The CDR3 extends over 16 amino acids. From germline, CDR1 is SGDLS and CDR2 YYNGEE. J lost 4 bases, V lost 0 bases, and 4 bases had no gene match. In DNA, the CDR3 is TGTGCCAGCAGCGTAGGTCTAGCGGGGGGGCCAGAGACCCAGTACTTC. The encoded protein is CASSVGLAGGPETQYF.

The gene calls are TRBV13 and TRBJ2-2, with 8 nucleotides matching TRBD2. Germline V gene lookup returns CDR1 PRHDT and CDR2 FYEKMQ (reference sequence). The CDR3 has 18 residues. V dropped 4 bases and J dropped 4; count of bases not matched to a gene: 14. CDR3 nucleotide sequence: TGTGCCAGCAGCTCCACCCTTTCGGTAGCGGGGACCACCGGGGAGCTGTTTTTT. Translated: CASSSTLSVAGTTGELFF. The full variable domain, with the rest looked up from reference TRBV13 and TRBJ2-2, is AAGVIQSPRHLIKEKRETATLKCYPIPRHDTVYWYQQGPGQDPQFLISFYEKMQSDKGSIPDRFSAQQFSDYHSELNMSSLELGDSALYFCASSSTLSVAGTTGELFFGEGSRLTVL.

The rearrangement links TRBV6-2 or TRBV6-3 to TRBJ2-5; D may be TRBD1 or TRBD2 (5 bases each). The germline V and J ends were trimmed by 6 bases and 7 bases, with 24 bases remaining between them. Looked up from germline, CDR1 is MNHEY and CDR2 is SVGEGT. The CDR3 contains 16 residues. CDR3 protein: CASSNDYRKQERTQYF. The CDR3 nucleotides are TGTGCCAGCAGCAACGACTACAGGAAACAAGAACGGACCCAGTACTTC.

The rearrangement links TRBV6-5 to TRBJ1-4; the D gene is possibly TRBD1 (5 bases). The CDR3 runs 14 residues. Germline V lookup: CDR1 MNHEY, CDR2 SVGAGI. The germline V and J ends were trimmed by 2 bases and 7 bases, with 11 bases remaining between them. The CDR3 sequence is CASSYGTDAEKLFF. The CDR3 DNA reads as TGTGCCAGCAGTTACGGGACGGACGCTGAAAAACTGTTTTTT.

The chain has TRBV7-9 and TRBJ2-7; possibly TRBD2 for D (6 bases). V gave up 0 bases and J gave up 0 bases, with 9 bases separating them. Germline V lookup: CDR1 SEHNR, CDR2 FQNEAQ (reference sequence). This CDR3 contains 15 residues. CDR3 sequence: CASSLAGLSSYEQYF. CDR3 nucleotide sequence: TGTGCCAGCAGCTTAGCGGGACTGAGCTCCTACGAGCAGTACTTC. The variable domain in full, completed from reference TRBV7-9 and TRBJ2-7, reads DTGVSQNPRHKITKRGQNVTFRCDPISEHNRLYWYRQTLGQGPEFLTYFQNEAQLEKSRLLSDRFSAERPKGSFSTLEIQRTEQGDSAMYLCASSLAGLSSYEQYFGPGTRLTVT.

This clonotype was picked up a small number of times. As DNA, the CDR3 is TGTGCCACATCCGCTACAACTAATGAAAAACTGTTTTTT. Its translation is CATSATTNEKLFF. The chain has TRBV10-3 and TRBJ1-4; D remains ambiguous. V lost 10 bases, J lost 0 bases, and 9 bases lay in between. The CDR3 length is 13 residues. Germline V gene lookup returns CDR1 ENHRY and CDR2 SYGVKD.

The chain combines TRBV20-1 with TRBJ2-7; 12 nucleotides align to TRBD2. The CDR3 consists of 14 residues. With V trimmed by 6 bases and J by 2 bases, 5 bases remained unmatched. Germline values: CDR1 DFQATT, CDR2 SNEGSKA (reference sequence). The CDR3 sequence is CSAGLAGRAYEQYF. In DNA form, the CDR3 reads TGCAGTGCGGGACTAGCGGGCCGCGCCTACGAGCAGTACTTC.

For this clonotype: Given a much more abundant clone one base away, this may be a read error. V and J are TRBV29-1 and TRBJ2-1; 8 positions agree with TRBD2. Per germline, CDR1 SQVTM and CDR2 ANQGSEA. The CDR3 sequence is 14 residues long. The junction had 17 bases not matched to a gene; V was cut back by 6 bases and J by 13 bases. The CDR3: CSVKGGTRKETQFF. DNA for the CDR3: TGCAGCGTCAAGGGAGGGACTAGGAAAGAGACCCAGTTCTTC.

To note about this clonotype: A read error may be the cause here, since a much bigger clone is one base away. The chain combines TRBV7-2 with TRBJ2-5, with a possible D match to TRBD1 (6 bases). The CDR3 runs 13 residues. CDR1 and CDR2 from the germline V gene are SGHTA and FQGNSA. The CDR3 loop reads CAGSPGQQETQYF. The CDR3 DNA reads as TGTGCCGGCAGCCCTGGACAGCAAGAGACCCAGTACTTC. The full variable domain, completed using reference TRBV7-2 and TRBJ2-5, is GAGVSQSPSNKVTEKGKDVELRCDPISGHTALYWYRQSLGQGLEFLIYFQGNSAPDKSGLPSDRFSAERTGGSVSTLTIQRTQQEDSAVYLCAGSPGQQETQYFGPGTRLLVL.

This chain joins TRBV7-3 and TRBJ2-1; 9 positions agree with TRBD1. This CDR3 spans 15 amino acids. The germline CDR1 and CDR2 sequences are SGHTA and FQGTGA. Trimming removed 5 bases from V and 6 bases from J; junction bases left unmatched: 8. CDR3 DNA sequence: TGTGCCAGCAGCAAAACGGGACAGGGTGGCAATGAGCAGTTCTTC. This encodes CASSKTGQGGNEQFF.

The chain links TRBV24-1 to TRBJ1-5, with D tentatively TRBD1 (5 bases). Germline assignment: CDR1 KGHDR and CDR2 SFDVKD. The CDR3 consists of 14 residues. V shed 7 bases and J shed 6 bases, with 15 bases lying between them. The chain's CDR3 is CATSAGEAFQPQHF. The CDR3 DNA reads as TGTGCCACCAGCGCGGGGGAGGCTTTTCAGCCCCAGCATTTT.

The J gene is TRBJ1-3, the V gene TRBV6-6; D is ambiguous. Trimming took 7 bases from V and 0 from J, leaving 13 bases between them. Germline values: CDR1 MNHNY, CDR2 SVGAGI (reference sequence). The CDR3 consists of 15 residues. CDR3 protein: CASTTGPDSGNTIYF. DNA of the CDR3: TGTGCCAGCACCACCGGGCCCGACTCTGGAAACACCATATATTTT.

Only one count was recorded for this clonotype. This may come from a read error, since a much larger clone is one base off. V gene TRBV13 combines with J gene TRBJ2-1; D call uncertain. Trimming stripped 5 bases from V and 5 bases from J, with 10 bases between. The CDR3 has 13 residues. Germline V gene lookup returns CDR1 PRHDT and CDR2 FYEKMQ (reference sequence). DNA for the CDR3: TGTGCCAGCAGCCGGAGCGTCGACAATGAGCAGTTCTTC. Amino acid sequence: CASSRSVDNEQFF.

Comment on this clonotype: This may arise from a read error, as a much more abundant clone is one base away. This chain joins TRBV10-3 and TRBJ2-4, with 9 bases identical to TRBD2. Germline CDR1 is ENHRY and CDR2 is SYGVKD. The CDR3 covers 15 residues. J gave up 13 bases and V 3 bases, and 13 bases lay outside the gene matches. CDR3 loop: CAISEASGTYNEQYF. The CDR3 DNA reads as TGTGCCATCAGTGAAGCTAGCGGGACCTACAATGAGCAGTACTTC.

This clonotype came up a few times. V gene TRBV27 combines with J gene TRBJ2-1; D may be TRBD1 (5 bases). V was trimmed by 7 bases and J by 6 bases, leaving 19 bases between them. Per germline, CDR1 MNHEY and CDR2 SMNVEV (reference sequence). This CDR3 has 15 residues. In DNA, the CDR3 is TGTGCCAGCACCGGTAGGGGCCGGTCCCCCAATGAGCAGTTCTTC. Residues: CASTGRGRSPNEQFF.

Here the CDR3 reads CASSLGGVAKNIQYF. CDR3 sequence (DNA): TGTGCCAGCAGCTTAGGGGGTGTTGCCAAAAACATTCAGTACTTC. The chain combines TRBV7-9 with TRBJ2-4; D gene uncertain. CDR1 is SEHNR and CDR2 is FQNEAQ in the germline V gene (reference sequence). The CDR3 spans 15 residues. V dropped 1 base and J dropped 1 base, with 8 bases sitting between them.

The gene calls are TRBV29-1 and TRBJ1-1; TRBD1 matches at 7 bases. V lost 5 bases and J lost 11; bases outside the gene matches: 8. Germline V gene lookup returns CDR1 SQVTM and CDR2 ANQGSEA. This CDR3 comprises 11 residues. CDR3 protein: CSVTGAGEAFF. As DNA, the CDR3 is TGCAGCGTTACAGGGGCGGGAGAGGCTTTCTTT.

This clonotype has just a few counts. V usage is TRBV18 and J usage is TRBJ2-7; D perhaps matches TRBD1 (6 bases). Germline V CDR1 and CDR2: KGHSH, LQKENI. This CDR3 region has 16 residues. V was clipped by 2 bases and J by 2 bases, with 16 bases between them. The CDR3 DNA reads as TGTGCCAGCTCACCAAAGGCGGTGACAGGAGCCTACGAGCAGTACTTC. It codes for CASSPKAVTGAYEQYF. The whole variable domain, remainder taken from reference TRBV18 and TRBJ2-7, is NAGVMQNPRHLVRRRGQEARLRCSPMKGHSHVYWYRQLPEEGLKFMVYLQKENIIDESGMPKERFSAEFPKEGPSILRIQQVVRGDSAAYFCASSPKAVTGAYEQYFGPGTRLTVT.

The chain links TRBV13 to TRBJ2-3; TRBD2 matches at 9 bases. The CDR3 sequence is 14 residues long. V shed 6 bases and J 5 bases; nucleotides not matched to a gene: 6. Germline assignment: CDR1 PRHDT and CDR2 FYEKMQ (reference sequence). The CDR3 bases are TGTGCCAGCAGAGTAGCGGGGGCCCAAGATACGCAGTATTTT. Translation gives CASRVAGAQDTQYF. Full variable domain (outside the CDR3, taken from reference TRBV13 and TRBJ2-3): AAGVIQSPRHLIKEKRETATLKCYPIPRHDTVYWYQQGPGQDPQFLISFYEKMQSDKGSIPDRFSAQQFSDYHSELNMSSLELGDSALYFCASRVAGAQDTQYFGPGTRLTVL.

This clonotype was seen just once. This chain joins TRBV19 and TRBJ1-2; tentative D call: TRBD1 (6 bases). Germline V lookup: CDR1 LNHDA, CDR2 SQIVND (reference sequence). V was pared by 7 bases and J by 8 bases, with 23 bases between. This CDR3 has 15 residues. DNA of the CDR3: TGTGCCAGTACCCTCATTTCACAGGGTCAGTACGGCTACACCTTC. Translation gives CASTLISQGQYGYTF. Combining the CDR3 with reference TRBV19 and TRBJ1-2 gives the whole variable domain DGGITQSPKYLFRKEGQNVTLSCEQNLNHDAMYWYRQDPGQGLRLIYYSQIVNDFQKGDIAEGYSVSREKKESFPLTVTSAQKNPTAFYLCASTLISQGQYGYTFGSGTRLTVV.